This T cell receptor beta chain was profiled in a study of shared clonotypes between healthy human individuals (dated by TCRdb to between 2020 and 2021). A note on the overall study: The cohort included three men and two women between 18 and 49 years of age. For each donor, three plates each were used for CD4 naive and CD4 memory, two plates were used for CD8 naive, and one plate was used for CD8 memory. Blood TCR repertoires of about 5 healthy adults were deeply sequenced to estimate repertoire size and the extent of clonotype sharing between individuals. To increase sequencing depth and limit assay-specific biases, TCR repertoire library preparation and sequencing were carried out by different laboratories using diverse techniques. Each donor's leukapheresis produced roughly between about 0.85 and 10 billion PBMCs.

As regards this clone: Its specific antigen is unknown. No much larger clone is present one base from it, and per-base qualities are unavailable.

There are 16 amino acids in the CDR3, from cysteine to phenylalanine inclusive. The retained sequence is limited to the CDR3, 48 bases, with the frame set at the first base. For this chain, trimming is 0 bases at the V end and 4 bases at the J end, and the number of junction bases without a gene match is 6. The germline V gene specifies SGHRS as CDR1 and YFSETQ as CDR2. What the study reported, not specific to this receptor: Sampling was restricted to blood, and TCR repertoires in tissues likely differ from the TCR repertoires found in blood. Pairwise subsampling led to the expectation that sequencing depth would affect the degree of clonotype sharing among donors. Because the study included a small number of donors, the genetic and exposure-history diversity represented was limited. When a few donors were compared, the shared fraction of clonotypes was about 5.4% for naive CD4, 3.5% to 4% for naive CD8, more than 2% for memory CD4, and approximately 0.4% for memory CD8. Clonotypes shared by all four sorted-subset donors showed higher generation probabilities than non-shared clonotypes. Naive subsets generally had larger estimated clonotype richness than memory subsets. Even with the large sequencing depth, rarefaction of the sorted-subset datasets indicated that sequencing was incomplete.

CD8 naive samples consisted of CD45RO-negative cells that were positively selected for CCR7, yielding a CD45RA+CCR7+ population without TemRA cells. The donors were healthy, HIV-negative adults with no recently reported acute infections or vaccinations. All donors were Caucasian adults living in Nashville, Tennessee, USA. After blood collection by leukapheresis, PBMCs were isolated using Ficoll-Histopaque density gradient centrifugation and then cryopreserved in the vapor phase of liquid nitrogen. Purity and quantity of every magnetically sorted T cell population were checked by analytical flow cytometry. Genomic DNA was isolated from each sorted fraction and quantified by UV absorbance on a Nanodrop 2000c. TCR CDR3 regions were amplified from genomic DNA by multiplex PCR using the deep immunoSEQ assay. Genomic DNA extracted from each cell subset was distributed evenly over all wells of several immunoSEQ 96-well plates, and each plate served as one replicate. For sorted subsets, each replicate PCR was loaded with 200 ng genomic DNA, equivalent to 30,000 to 35,000 T cell genomes. The purified libraries were quantified using a Qubit 3.0 fluorometer, sized with a Bioanalyzer 2100, and then quantified again using the KAPA Library Quantification kit. Each immunoSEQ 96-well plate was sequenced on its own single-read 150-cycle Illumina NextSeq 550 flow cell. Per the original workflow: The immunoSEQ output contained only junctional sequences without quality scores, so filtering could not match that applied to full-length reads. Sequences were annotated with PyIR, a Python wrapper for IgBLAST v1.9, using IMGT germline references to assign V/J genes and CDR3. Any read was removed if the V/J assignment was weak (E-value above 1e-6), the CDR3 was missing, or the read contained stop codons, out-of-frame junctions, or ambiguous translated residues. A V3J clonotype was defined by an identical inferred V gene, J gene, and CDR3 amino acid sequence. To compute the percentage overlap between repertoires, the number of shared unique clonotypes was divided by the size of the smaller repertoire. Richness of each repertoire was evaluated using RTK rarefaction, the Chao1 estimator, and Recon v2.1 estimates of unobserved clonotypes. For all TCRbeta clonotypes obtained by the gDNA method from several donors, generation probabilities were computed with OLGA. Imported from immuneACCESS, the table was reduced by TCRdb to in-frame sequences with V and J called. These copies leave out some clones; in studies compared against another copy, an unresolved V gene accounts for under half, and the cause of the remainder is not known. The DNA was the basis for D and trimming; V, J and clone size are from that table. This sample has about 2.1 million clones in its table, and roughly 93% of those were observed once. The top ten clonotypes cover more than 1.5% of the sample.

This receptor chain uses TRBV5-1 and TRBJ2-1; the junction holds 8 bases that match TRBD2. The receptor's source is a man aged 18-30 years in good health. Some clones in this sample may be carry-over from other donors' samples. Sequenced sample: naive CD8+ T cells from PBMCs. Read against the paper, the sample's cell subset or site label means: CD45RA+CCR7+. The CDR3 is CASSLGLAGGYNEQFF. The DNA reads TGCGCCAGCAGCTTGGGTCTCGCGGGAGGTTACAATGAGCAGTTCTTC.